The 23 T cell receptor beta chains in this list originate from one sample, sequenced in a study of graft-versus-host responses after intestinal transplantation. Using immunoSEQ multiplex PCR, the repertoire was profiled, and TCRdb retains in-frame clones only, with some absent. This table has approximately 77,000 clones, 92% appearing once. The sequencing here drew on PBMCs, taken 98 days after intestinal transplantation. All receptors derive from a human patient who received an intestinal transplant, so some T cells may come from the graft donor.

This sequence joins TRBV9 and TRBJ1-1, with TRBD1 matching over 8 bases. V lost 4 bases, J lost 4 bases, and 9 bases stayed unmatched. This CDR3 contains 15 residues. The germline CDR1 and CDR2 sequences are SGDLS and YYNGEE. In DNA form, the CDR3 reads TGTGCCAGCAGCCCCCGAGGACAGGGACCCACTGAAGCTTTCTTT. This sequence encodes CASSPRGQGPTEAFF.

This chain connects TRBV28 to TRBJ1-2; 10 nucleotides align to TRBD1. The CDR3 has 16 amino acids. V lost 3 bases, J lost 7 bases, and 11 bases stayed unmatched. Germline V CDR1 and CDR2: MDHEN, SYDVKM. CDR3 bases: TGTGCCAGCAGTTTCCTCCCCGGACAGGGGGATATTGGCTACACCTTC. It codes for CASSFLPGQGDIGYTF.

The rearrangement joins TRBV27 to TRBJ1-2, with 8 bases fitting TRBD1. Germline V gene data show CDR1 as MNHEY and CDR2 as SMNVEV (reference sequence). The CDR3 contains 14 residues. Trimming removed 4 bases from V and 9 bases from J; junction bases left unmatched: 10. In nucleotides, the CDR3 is TGTGCCAGCAGTTCAACCGGGACAGGAGCCAGCTACACCTTC. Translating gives CASSSTGTGASYTF.

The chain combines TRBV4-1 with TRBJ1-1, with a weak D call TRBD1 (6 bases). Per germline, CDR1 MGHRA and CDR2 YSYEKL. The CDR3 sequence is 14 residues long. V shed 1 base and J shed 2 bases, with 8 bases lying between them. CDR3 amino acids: CASSQVTGNTEAFF. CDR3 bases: TGCGCCAGCAGCCAAGTGACAGGAAACACTGAAGCTTTCTTT.

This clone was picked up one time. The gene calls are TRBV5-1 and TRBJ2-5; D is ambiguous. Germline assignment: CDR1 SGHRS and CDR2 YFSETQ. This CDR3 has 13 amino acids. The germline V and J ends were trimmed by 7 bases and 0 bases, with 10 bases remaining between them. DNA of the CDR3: TGCGCCAGCCGCCGTGGGTACCAAGAGACCCAGTACTTC. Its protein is CASRRGYQETQYF.

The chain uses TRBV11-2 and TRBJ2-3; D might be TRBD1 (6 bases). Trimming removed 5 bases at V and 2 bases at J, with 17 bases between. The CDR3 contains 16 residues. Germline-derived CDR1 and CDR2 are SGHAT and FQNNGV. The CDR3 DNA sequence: TGTGCCAGCAGCGCACCCGGACAGCTCATCACAGATACGCAGTATTTT. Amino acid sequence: CASSAPGQLITDTQYF.

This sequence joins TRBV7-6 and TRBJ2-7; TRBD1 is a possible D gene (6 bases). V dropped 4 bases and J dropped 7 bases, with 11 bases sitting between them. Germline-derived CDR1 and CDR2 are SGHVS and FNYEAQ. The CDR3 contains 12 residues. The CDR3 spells CASSSSQGEQYF. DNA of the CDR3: TGTGCCAGCAGCTCCTCGCAGGGGGAGCAGTACTTC.

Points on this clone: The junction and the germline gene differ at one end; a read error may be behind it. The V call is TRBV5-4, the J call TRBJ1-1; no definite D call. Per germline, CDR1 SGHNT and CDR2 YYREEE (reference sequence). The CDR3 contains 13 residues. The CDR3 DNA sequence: TGTGCCAGCAGCTTGAAAGGGAACGCTGAAGCTTTCTTT. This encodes CASSLKGNAEAFF. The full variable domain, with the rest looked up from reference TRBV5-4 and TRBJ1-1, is ETGVTQSPTHLIKTRGQQVTLRCSSQSGHNTVSWYQQALGQGPQFIFQYYREEENGRGNFPPRFSGLQFPNYSSELNVNALELDDSALYLCASSLKGNAEAFFGQGTRLTVV.

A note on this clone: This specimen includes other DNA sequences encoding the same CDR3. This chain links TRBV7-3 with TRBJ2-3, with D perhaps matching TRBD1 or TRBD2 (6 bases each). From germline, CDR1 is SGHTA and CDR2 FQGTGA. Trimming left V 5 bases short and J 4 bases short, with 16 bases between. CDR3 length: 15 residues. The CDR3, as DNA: TGTGCCAGCAGCCTAGGGGGGAATCTAGCAGATACGCAGTATTTT. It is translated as CASSLGGNLADTQYF.

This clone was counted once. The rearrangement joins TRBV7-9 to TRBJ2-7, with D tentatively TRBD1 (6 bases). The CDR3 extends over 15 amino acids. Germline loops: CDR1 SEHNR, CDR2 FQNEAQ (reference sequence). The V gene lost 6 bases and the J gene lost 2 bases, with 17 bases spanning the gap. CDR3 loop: CASRSPGTTPYEQYF. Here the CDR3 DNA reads TGTGCCAGCAGATCTCCCGGGACAACCCCCTACGAGCAGTACTTC. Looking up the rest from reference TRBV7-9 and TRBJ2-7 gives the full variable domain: DTGVSQNPRHKITKRGQNVTFRCDPISEHNRLYWYRQTLGQGPEFLTYFQNEAQLEKSRLLSDRFSAERPKGSFSTLEIQRTEQGDSAMYLCASRSPGTTPYEQYFGPGTRLTVT.

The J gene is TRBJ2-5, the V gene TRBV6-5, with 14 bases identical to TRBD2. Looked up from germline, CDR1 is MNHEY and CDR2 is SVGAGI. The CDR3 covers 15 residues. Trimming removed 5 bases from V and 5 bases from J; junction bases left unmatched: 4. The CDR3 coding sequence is TGTGCCAGCAGTGGACTAGCGGGAGGTGGGGAGACCCAGTACTTC. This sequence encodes CASSGLAGGGETQYF.

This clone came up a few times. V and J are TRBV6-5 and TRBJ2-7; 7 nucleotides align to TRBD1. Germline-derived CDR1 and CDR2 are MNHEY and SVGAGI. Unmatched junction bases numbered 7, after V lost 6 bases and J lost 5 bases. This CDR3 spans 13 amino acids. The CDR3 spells CASSLGQANEQYF. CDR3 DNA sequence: TGTGCCAGCAGCCTAGGACAGGCTAACGAGCAGTACTTC.

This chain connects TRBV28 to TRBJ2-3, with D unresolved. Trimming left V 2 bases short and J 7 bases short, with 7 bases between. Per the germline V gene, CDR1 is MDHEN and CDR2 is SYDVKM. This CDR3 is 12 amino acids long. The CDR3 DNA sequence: TGTGCCAGCAGTTTAAGGGTTAATACGCAGTATTTT. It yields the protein CASSLRVNTQYF.

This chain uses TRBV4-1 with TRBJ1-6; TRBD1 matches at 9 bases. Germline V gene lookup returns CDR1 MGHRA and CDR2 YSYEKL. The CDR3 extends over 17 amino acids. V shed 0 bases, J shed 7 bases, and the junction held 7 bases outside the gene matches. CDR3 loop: CASSQDQGTGRNSPLHF. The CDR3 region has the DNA TGCGCCAGCAGCCAAGATCAGGGGACAGGGAGGAATTCACCCCTCCACTTT.

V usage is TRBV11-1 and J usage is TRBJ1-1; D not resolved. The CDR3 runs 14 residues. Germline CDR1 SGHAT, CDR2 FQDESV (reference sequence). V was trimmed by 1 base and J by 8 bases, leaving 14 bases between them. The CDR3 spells CASSLGTDATEAFF. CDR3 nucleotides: TGTGCCAGCAGCTTAGGGACGGATGCAACGGAAGCTTTCTTT. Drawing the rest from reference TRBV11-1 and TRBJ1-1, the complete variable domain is EAEVAQSPRYKITEKSQAVAFWCDPISGHATLYWYRQILGQGPELLVQFQDESVVDDSQLPKDRFSAERLKGVDSTLKIQPAELGDSAMYLCASSLGTDATEAFFGQGTRLTVV.

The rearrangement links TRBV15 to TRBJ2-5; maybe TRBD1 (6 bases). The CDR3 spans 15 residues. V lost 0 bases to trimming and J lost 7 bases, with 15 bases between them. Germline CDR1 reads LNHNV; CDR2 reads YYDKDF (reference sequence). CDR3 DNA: TGTGCCACCAGCAGAGATCCTGGGGGCGTAGGGACCCAGTACTTC. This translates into CATSRDPGGVGTQYF.

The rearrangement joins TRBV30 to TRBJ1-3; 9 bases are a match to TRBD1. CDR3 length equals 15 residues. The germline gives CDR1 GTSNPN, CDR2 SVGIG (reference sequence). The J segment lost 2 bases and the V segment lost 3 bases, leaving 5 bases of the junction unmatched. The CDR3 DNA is TGTGCCTGGAGGTGGACAGGGGAGCCTGGAAACACCATATATTTT. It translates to CAWRWTGEPGNTIYF.

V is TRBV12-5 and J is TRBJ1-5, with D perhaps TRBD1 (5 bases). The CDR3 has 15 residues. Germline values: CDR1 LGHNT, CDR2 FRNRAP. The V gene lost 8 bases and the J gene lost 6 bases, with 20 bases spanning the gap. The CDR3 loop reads CASFPGAGGGQPQHF. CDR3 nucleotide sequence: TGTGCTAGTTTTCCCGGCGCTGGGGGGGGTCAGCCCCAGCATTTT.

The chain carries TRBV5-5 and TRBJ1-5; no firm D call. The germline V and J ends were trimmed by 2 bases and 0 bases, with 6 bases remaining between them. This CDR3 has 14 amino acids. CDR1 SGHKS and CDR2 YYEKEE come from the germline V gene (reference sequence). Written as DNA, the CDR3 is TGTGCCAGCAGCTTAATAGGTAGCAATCAGCCCCAGCATTTT. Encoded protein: CASSLIGSNQPQHF. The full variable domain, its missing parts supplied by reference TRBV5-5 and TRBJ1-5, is DAGVTQSPTHLIKTRGQQVTLRCSPISGHKSVSWYQQVLGQGPQFIFQYYEKEERGRGNFPDRFSARQFPNYSSELNVNALLLGDSALYLCASSLIGSNQPQHFGDGTRLSIL.

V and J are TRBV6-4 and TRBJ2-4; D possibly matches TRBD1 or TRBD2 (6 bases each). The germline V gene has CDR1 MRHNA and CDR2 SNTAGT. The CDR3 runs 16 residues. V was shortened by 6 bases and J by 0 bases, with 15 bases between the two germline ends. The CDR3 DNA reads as TGTGCCAGCAGCCAAGGGGGGTTTCTAGCCAAAAACATTCAGTACTTC. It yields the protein CASSQGGFLAKNIQYF.

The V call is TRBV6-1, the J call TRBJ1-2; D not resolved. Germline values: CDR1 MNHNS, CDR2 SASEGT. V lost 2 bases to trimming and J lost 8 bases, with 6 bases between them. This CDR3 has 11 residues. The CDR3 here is CASSERYGYTF. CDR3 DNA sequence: TGTGCCAGCAGTGAAAGGTACGGCTACACCTTC.

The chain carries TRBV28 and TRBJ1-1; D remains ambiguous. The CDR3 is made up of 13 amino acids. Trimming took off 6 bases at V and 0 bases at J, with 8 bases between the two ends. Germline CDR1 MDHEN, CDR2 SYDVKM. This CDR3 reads CASSQGLNTEAFF. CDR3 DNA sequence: TGTGCCAGCAGCCAAGGATTGAACACTGAAGCTTTCTTT.

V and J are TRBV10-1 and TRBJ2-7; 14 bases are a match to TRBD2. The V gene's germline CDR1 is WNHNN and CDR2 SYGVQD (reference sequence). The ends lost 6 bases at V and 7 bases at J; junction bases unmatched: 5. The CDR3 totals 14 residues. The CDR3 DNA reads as TGCGCCAGCAGCCCGGGACTAGCGGGAGATGAGCAGTACTTC. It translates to CASSPGLAGDEQYF.